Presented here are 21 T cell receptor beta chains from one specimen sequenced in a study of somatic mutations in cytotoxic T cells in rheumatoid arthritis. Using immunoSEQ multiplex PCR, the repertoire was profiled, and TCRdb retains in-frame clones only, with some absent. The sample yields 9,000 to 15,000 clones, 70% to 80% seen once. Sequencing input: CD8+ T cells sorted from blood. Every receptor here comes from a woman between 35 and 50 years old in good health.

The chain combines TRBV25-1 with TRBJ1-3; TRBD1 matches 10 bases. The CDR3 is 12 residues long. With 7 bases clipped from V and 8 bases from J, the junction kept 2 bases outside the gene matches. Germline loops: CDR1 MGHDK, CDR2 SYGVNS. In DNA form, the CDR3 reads TGTGCCAGCACCGGACAGGGGGACACCATATATTTT. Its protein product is CASTGQGDTIYF.

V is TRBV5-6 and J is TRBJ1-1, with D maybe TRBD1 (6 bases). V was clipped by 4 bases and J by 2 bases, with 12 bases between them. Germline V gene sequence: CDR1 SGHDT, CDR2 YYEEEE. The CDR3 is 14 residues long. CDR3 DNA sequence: TGTGCCAGCAGCGCGTGGGGGCATAACACTGAAGCTTTCTTT. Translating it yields CASSAWGHNTEAFF. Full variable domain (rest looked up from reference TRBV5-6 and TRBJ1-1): DAGVTQSPTHLIKTRGQQVTLRCSPKSGHDTVSWYQQALGQGPQFIFQYYEEEERQRGNFPDRFSGHQFPNYSSELNVNALLLGDSALYLCASSAWGHNTEAFFGQGTRLTVV.

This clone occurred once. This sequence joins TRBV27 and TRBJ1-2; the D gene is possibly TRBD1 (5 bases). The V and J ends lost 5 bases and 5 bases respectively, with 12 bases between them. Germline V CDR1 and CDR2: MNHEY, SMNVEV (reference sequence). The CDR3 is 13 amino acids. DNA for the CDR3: TGTGCCAGCAGTACCGGGACTGCTTATGGCTACACCTTC. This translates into CASSTGTAYGYTF.

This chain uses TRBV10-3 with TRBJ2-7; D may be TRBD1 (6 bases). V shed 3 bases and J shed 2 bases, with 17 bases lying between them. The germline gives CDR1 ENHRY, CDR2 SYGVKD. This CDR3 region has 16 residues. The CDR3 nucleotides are TGTGCCATCAGTGACCCTAGCAGGGGCCTTCCCTACGAGCAGTACTTC. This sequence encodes CAISDPSRGLPYEQYF.

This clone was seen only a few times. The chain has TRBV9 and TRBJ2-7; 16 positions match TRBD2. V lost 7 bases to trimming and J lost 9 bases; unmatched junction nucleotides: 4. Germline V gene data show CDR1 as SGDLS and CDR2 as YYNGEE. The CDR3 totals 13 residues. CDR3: CASSGLAGGGQYF. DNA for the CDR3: TGTGCCAGCTCGGGACTAGCGGGAGGGGGGCAGTACTTC.

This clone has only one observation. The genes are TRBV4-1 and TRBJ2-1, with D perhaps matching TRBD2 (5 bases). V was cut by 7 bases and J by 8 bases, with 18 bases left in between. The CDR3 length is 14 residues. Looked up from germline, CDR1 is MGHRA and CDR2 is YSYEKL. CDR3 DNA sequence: TGCGCCAGCATGGTCGGCAGCGGAGCGGATGAGCAGTTCTTC. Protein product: CASMVGSGADEQFF.

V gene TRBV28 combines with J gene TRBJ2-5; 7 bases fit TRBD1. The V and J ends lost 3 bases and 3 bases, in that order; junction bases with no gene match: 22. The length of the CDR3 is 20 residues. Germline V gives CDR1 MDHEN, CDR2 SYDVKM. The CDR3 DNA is TGTGCCAGCAGTTTCTCCGCTAAACAAGACAGGGCAGCAGGGGAAGAGACCCAGTACTTC. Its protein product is CASSFSAKQDRAAGEETQYF.

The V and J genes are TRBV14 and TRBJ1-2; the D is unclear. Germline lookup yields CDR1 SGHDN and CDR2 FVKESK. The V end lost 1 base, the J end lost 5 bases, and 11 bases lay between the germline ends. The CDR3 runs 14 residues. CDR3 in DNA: TGTGCCAGCAGCCAAGGGGCGGGATTTTATGGCTACACCTTC. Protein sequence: CASSQGAGFYGYTF.

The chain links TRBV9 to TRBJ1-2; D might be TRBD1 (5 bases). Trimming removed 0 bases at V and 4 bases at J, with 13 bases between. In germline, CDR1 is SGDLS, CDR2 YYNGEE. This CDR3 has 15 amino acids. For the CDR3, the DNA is TGTGCCAGCAGCGTAGAAACGGGGCAGGGCTATGGCTACACCTTC. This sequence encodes CASSVETGQGYGYTF.

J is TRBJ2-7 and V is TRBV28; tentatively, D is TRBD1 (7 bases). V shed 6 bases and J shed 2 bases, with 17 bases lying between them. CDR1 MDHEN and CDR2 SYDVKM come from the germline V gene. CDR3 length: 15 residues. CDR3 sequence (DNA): TGTGCCAGCAGACTCCTGGAGGGGGCGGCCTACGAGCAGTACTTC. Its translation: CASRLLEGAAYEQYF. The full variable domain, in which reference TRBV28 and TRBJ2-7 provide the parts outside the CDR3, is DVKVTQSSRYLVKRTGEKVFLECVQDMDHENMFWYRQDPGLGLRLIYFSYDVKMKEKGDIPEGYSVSREKKERFSLILESASTNQTSMYLCASRLLEGAAYEQYFGPGTRLTVT.

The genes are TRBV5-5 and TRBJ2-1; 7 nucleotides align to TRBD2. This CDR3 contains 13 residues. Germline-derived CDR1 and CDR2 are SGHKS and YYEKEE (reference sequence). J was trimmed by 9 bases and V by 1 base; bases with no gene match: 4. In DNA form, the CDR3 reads TGTGCCAGCAGCTTGTGGGAGGGCCTTGAGCAGTTCTTC. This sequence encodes CASSLWEGLEQFF.

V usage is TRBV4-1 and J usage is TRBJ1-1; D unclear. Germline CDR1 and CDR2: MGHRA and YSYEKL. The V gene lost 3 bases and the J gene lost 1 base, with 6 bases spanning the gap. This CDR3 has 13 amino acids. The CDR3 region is CASSHAANTEAFF. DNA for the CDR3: TGCGCCAGCAGCCACGCGGCGAACACTGAAGCTTTCTTT.

Here the CDR3 DNA reads TGTGCCAGCAGCTTGTCCGCCGGAACCTACGAGCAGTACGTC. Translating it yields CASSLSAGTYEQYV. This chain connects TRBV5-6 to TRBJ2-7, with D hard to call. Germline lookup yields CDR1 SGHDT and CDR2 YYEEEE. CDR3 length: 14 amino acids. Trimming cost V 1 base and J 2 bases, with 10 bases left between them.

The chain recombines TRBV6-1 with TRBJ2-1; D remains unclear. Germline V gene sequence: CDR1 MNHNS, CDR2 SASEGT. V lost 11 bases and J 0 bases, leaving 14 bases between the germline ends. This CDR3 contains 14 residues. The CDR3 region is CAAGWAGSYNEQFF. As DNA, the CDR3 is TGTGCCGCCGGGTGGGCAGGCTCCTACAATGAGCAGTTCTTC.

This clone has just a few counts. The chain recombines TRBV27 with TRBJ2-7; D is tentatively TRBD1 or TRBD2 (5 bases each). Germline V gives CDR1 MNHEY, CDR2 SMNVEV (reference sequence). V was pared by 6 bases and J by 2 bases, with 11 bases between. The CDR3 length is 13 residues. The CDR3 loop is CASSRGRAYEQYF. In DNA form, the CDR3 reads TGTGCCAGCAGCCGGGGACGGGCCTACGAGCAGTACTTC.

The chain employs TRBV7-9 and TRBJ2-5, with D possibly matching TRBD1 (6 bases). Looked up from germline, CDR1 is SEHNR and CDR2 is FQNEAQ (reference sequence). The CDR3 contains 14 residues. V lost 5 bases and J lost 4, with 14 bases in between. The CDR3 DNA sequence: TGTGCCAGCAGCCGACCAGGGGCAGGAGAGACCCAGTACTTC. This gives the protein CASSRPGAGETQYF.

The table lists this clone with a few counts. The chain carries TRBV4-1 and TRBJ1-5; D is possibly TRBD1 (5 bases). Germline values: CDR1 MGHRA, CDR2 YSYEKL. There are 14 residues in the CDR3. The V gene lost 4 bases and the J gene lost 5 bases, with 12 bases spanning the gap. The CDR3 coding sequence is TGCGCCAGCAGCCCAGTGGGACTTTATCAGCCCCAGCATTTT. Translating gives CASSPVGLYQPQHF.

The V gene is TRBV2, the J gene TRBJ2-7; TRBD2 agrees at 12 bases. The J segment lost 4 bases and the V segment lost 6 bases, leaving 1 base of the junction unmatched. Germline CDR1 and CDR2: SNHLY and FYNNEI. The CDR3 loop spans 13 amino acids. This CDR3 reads CASRGTSGYEQYV. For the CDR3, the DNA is TGTGCCAGCAGGGGGACTAGCGGGTACGAGCAGTACGTC.

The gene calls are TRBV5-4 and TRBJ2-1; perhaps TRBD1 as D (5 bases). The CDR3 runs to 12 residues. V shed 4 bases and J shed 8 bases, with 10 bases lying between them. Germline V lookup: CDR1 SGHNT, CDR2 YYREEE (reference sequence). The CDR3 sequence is CASSLIGDEQFF. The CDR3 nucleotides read TGTGCCAGCAGCCTGATAGGGGATGAGCAGTTCTTC.

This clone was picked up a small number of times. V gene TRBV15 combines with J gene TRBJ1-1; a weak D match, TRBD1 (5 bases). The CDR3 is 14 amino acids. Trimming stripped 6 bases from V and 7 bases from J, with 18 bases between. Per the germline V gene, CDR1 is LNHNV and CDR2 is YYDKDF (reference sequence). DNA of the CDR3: TGTGCCACCAGTGGCATCGGGACGGCCTATGAAGCTTTCTTT. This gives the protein CATSGIGTAYEAFF. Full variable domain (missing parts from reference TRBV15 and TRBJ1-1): DAMVIQNPRYQVTQFGKPVTLSCSQTLNHNVMYWYQQKSSQAPKLLFHYYDKDFNNEADTPDNFQSRRPNTSFCFLDIRSPGLGDTAMYLCATSGIGTAYEAFFGQGTRLTVV.

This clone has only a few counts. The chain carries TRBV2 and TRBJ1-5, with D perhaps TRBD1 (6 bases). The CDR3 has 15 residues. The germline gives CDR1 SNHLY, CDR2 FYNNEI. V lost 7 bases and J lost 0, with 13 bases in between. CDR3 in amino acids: CASNRDHFSNQPQHF. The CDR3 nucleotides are TGTGCCAGCAACAGGGATCATTTTAGCAATCAGCCCCAGCATTTT.